This is a list of T cell receptor beta chains from one sample in a study of blood T cell repertoires in COVID-19. The table came from immunoSEQ multiplex PCR; TCRdb's copy has only in-frame clones and leaves some out. Among 650,000 to 800,000 clones listed, more than 80% were seen once. Sample: peripheral blood. The receptor set was obtained from a woman aged 18-29 years with acute or convalescent COVID-19. The conserved cysteine and the conserved F or W are not part of the CDR3 here. A D gene is named only where the DNA matches it firmly.

j_gene,d_gene,v_gene,CDR3aa
TRBJ1-2,-,TRBV7-2,ASSLRTDYGYT
TRBJ1-1,TRBD1,TRBV27,ASSLVGQGATEAF
TRBJ1-2,-,TRBV2,ARRAYYGYT
TRBJ2-7,-,TRBV5-1,ASSSRGQFTYEQY
TRBJ1-3,-,TRBV12-5,ASGAGAPGNTIY
TRBJ1-3,TRBD1,TRBV5-1,ASSPQTGRTGNTIY
TRBJ1-2,-,TRBV24-1,ATSDETGLYGYT
TRBJ1-6,-,TRBV15,ATSLSLQNSPLH
TRBJ2-2,TRBD2,TRBV11-3,ASSSRKGLGGSSGELF
TRBJ1-1,-,TRBV5-1,ASSLAGRQSPNTEAF
TRBJ1-2,-,TRBV3-1/TRBV3-2,ASSQPPGGYT
TRBJ2-1,-,TRBV10-3,AIRPDSSSYNEQF
TRBJ1-2,TRBD1,TRBV5-5,ASSSRWTGGNYGYT
TRBJ1-2,-,TRBV6-5,ASSYSTPAPFYGYT
TRBJ2-1,-,TRBV19,ASSPTDYNNEQF
TRBJ1-2,TRBD1,TRBV15,ATSRKDRVDPGYT
TRBJ1-1,-,TRBV4-3,ASSRQLNTEAF
TRBJ2-7,-,TRBV6-5,ASSRDHPYEQY
TRBJ2-6,-,TRBV5-1,ASSNPGGANVLT
TRBJ1-2,TRBD1,TRBV5-1,ASSLDKKSGGNYGYT
TRBJ1-2,-,TRBV7-2,ASTSGGVRGYT
TRBJ2-5,-,TRBV6-5,ASRAPRETQY
TRBJ2-2,TRBD1,TRBV2,ASSPRPPGQGRTGELF
TRBJ2-3,-,TRBV6-5,ASSPRLASTQY
TRBJ2-1,-,TRBV6-2/TRBV6-3,ASSYTGVYNEQF
TRBJ1-2,-,TRBV7-9,ASSRGGLTLVYGYT
TRBJ2-7,TRBD2,TRBV15,ATSSPRTSSRKVGYEQY
TRBJ2-2,TRBD2,TRBV28,ASSLPTSGENTGELF
TRBJ2-7,TRBD2,TRBV6-2/TRBV6-3,ASSYQAGTYYEQY
TRBJ1-2,TRBD1,TRBV29-1,SLPLGTGNGYT
TRBJ2-2,TRBD2,TRBV4-3,ASSLRGGATGELF
TRBJ1-2,-,TRBV5-4,ASSLDRVNYGYT
TRBJ1-1,-,TRBV4-1,ASSQKQGRAGAAF
TRBJ2-2,-,TRBV7-3,ASSLSGTGELF
TRBJ1-6,TRBD1,TRBV6-6,ASSRGQGAIRFGSPLH